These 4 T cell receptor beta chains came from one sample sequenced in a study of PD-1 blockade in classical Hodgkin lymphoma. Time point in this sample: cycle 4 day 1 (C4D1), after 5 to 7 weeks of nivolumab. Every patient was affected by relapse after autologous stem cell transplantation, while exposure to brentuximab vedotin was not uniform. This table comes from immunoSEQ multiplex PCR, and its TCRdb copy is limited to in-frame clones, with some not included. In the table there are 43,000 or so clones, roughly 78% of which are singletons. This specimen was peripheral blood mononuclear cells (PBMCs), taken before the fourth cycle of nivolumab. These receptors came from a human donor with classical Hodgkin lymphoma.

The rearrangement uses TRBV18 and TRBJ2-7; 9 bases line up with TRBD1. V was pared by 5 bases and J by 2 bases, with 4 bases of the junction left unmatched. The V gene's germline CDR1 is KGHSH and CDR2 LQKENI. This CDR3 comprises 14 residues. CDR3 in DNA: TGTGCCAGCTCATTACAGGGGGCGACCTACGAGCAGTACTTC. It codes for CASSLQGATYEQYF.

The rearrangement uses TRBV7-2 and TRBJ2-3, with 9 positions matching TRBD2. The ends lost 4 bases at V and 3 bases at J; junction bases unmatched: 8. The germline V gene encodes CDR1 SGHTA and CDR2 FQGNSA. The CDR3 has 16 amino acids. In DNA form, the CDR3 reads TGTGCCAGCAGCTCCAGGGCGGGGGGGCTGACAGATACGCAGTATTTT. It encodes CASSSRAGGLTDTQYF.

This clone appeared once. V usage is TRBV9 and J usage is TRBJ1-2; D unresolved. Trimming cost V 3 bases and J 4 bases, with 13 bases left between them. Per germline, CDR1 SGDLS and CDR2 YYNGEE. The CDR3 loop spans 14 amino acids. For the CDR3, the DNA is TGTGCCAGCAGCGCCCTGGGAGGTGTCTATGGCTACACCTTC. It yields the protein CASSALGGVYGYTF.

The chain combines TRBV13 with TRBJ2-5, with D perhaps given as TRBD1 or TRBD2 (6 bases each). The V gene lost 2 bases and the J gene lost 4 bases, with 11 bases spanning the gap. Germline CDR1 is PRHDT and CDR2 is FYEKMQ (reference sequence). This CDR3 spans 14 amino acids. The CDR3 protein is CASSLRGVGETQYF. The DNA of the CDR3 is TGTGCCAGCAGCTTAAGGGGGGTGGGAGAGACCCAGTACTTC.